The source of this T cell receptor beta chain is a study of blood T cell repertoires in COVID-19 (dated by TCRdb to 2020 to 2022). With regard to the full study: Samples covering the acute and convalescent phases of COVID-19 were provided by collaborators in the United States, Italy and Spain. The material from the prospective study consisted of cDNA or gDNA derived from T cells, B-cell-depleted T cells, or PBMCs. Deeply sampled blood TCRbeta repertoires from subjects exposed to, actively infected with, or recovered from COVID-19 were included in the dataset. A freely available public database, intended as a resource for researchers studying the immune response to SARS-CoV-2, is where the repertoires were released. Samples were obtained from the ongoing ImmuneRACE study (first 160 participants) and from some 1,200 subjects provided by 6 global collaborators. The sample metadata nearly always contained a de-identified subject ID, COVID-19 status, age in years and sex. Where available, HLA class I and class II types were taken from metadata supplied by the sample provider and were not determined by assay-based typing. Overall study outcomes, separate from this receptor: The amount of clinical and demographic metadata varied by source and participant and was provided uncurated.

Another Seattle source contributed samples from volunteer blood donors who had recovered from COVID-19. The collaborating institutions used their own protocols to collect whole blood in K2EDTA tubes. Collaborator samples were shipped for TCRbeta analysis as frozen whole blood, isolated PBMCs, or DNA extracted from either sample type. The CDR3 contains 13 residues, cysteine and phenylalanine counted. Only the CDR3 DNA stays, 39 bases, in frame from base 1. V is cut by 11 bases and J by 3 bases, and the space between the germline ends is 15 bases. The germline V gene sets CDR1 to ENHRY and CDR2 to SYGVKD. TCRbeta CDR3 regions were amplified from genomic DNA using the immunoSEQ Assay, a bias-controlled multiplex PCR. Processing in the source paper ran as follows. Nucleated cell counts per sample were estimated from amplification of reference gene primers within the assay. To quantify the absolute abundance of each unique TCRbeta CDR3 rearrangement, sequence reads were collapsed and filtered. For each sample, productive Simpson clonality was calculated as the square root of Simpson's diversity index over productive rearrangements. TCRdb took this table from immuneACCESS and kept in-frame rearrangements with V and J called. Such tables lack part of the clones; where checked against another copy, unresolved V genes explain under half of the gap, and the rest is unexplained. V and J calls and clone size are those listed in that table; D and trimming were worked out from the DNA. This sample is represented by approximately 170,000 clones; 80% to 90% of them were singletons. Approximately 2% of the sample comes from the top ten.

As for this clone: Its antigen specificity is not known. Base qualities were left out, and no much larger clone turns up one base away.

Specimen: peripheral blood. The TCR comes from a man between 18 and 29 years old who had recovered from COVID-19. The chain is made from TRBV10-3 and TRBJ2-3; a tentative D call is TRBD1 (6 bases match). The CDR3 here reads CASRDQGTDTQYF. In nucleotides, the sequence is TGTGCCTCCAGGGACCAGGGGACAGATACGCAGTATTTT.